Many counts were recorded for the clone carrying this TCR beta chain. The target antigen is unknown. This specimen belongs to a study of human T cells and chemical hapten exposure. Study-wide results and caveats: The study found that DPC sensitization did not change TCRs above 1 in 1000 frequency.

TCRdb reprocessed the RACE reads via MiXCR and lists one record per CDR3 protein. The sample consists of tens of thousands of distinct CDR3 sequences, 12% of them appearing once. Specified time point: patch test 1, 2 weeks after DPC sensitization. Treatment defined: therapeutic diphenylcyclopropenone sensitization with weekly scalp DPC. The CDR3 has 14 residues. CDR1 is SGHVS, CDR2 FNYEAQ, per germline. V was clipped by 6 bases and J by 2 bases, with 13 bases between them. V and J are TRBV7-6 and TRBJ1-1, with unresolved D. This receptor was identified in a woman in her sixties with alopecia areata. Some clones in this sample may be carry-over from other donors' samples. Source: whole blood, taken in connection with sensitization to the hapten diphenylcyclopropenone (DPC). The CDR3 sequence is CASSSVVGNTEAFF. The CDR3 DNA sequence: TGTGCCAGCAGTTCCGTCGTGGGAAACACTGAAGCTTTCTTT.